The sequence of this T cell receptor beta chain was determined in a study of T cells after posttransplantation cyclophosphamide. Broader study findings: Later blood repertoires were often dominated by clones from the donor CD8+ memory compartment. Skin or GI-infiltrating T cells shared few TRB sequences with blood.

V dropped 5 bases and J dropped 6; count of bases not matched to a gene: 10. Per the germline V gene, CDR1 is SGHTA and CDR2 is FQGNSA. The length of the CDR3 is 15 residues. TCRdb's table, derived via immunoSEQ multiplex PCR, lists solely in-frame clones and lacks some. The repertoire consists of tens of thousands of clones, none detected only once. This clone was found many times. The antigen is not known. The sequence was obtained from a man in his forties or fifties in good health, CMV-negative, and a related stem cell transplant donor. The sample consisted of PBMCs. The rearrangement joins TRBV7-2 to TRBJ1-5; 7 nucleotides line up with TRBD1. The CDR3 reads CASSAATGPGQPQHF. CDR3 bases: TGTGCCAGCAGCGCCGCGACAGGGCCGGGTCAGCCCCAGCATTTT.